The clone carrying this T cell receptor (beta chain) was recorded many times. As yet, its antigen is unknown. The CDR3 is made up of 17 amino acids. The V gene end was trimmed by 4 bases and the J gene end by 5 bases; junction bases not matched to a gene: 10. Germline V CDR1 and CDR2: MGHRA, YSYEKL. The data derive from a study of T cells after yellow fever vaccination. Overall study results and limits: A weaker secondary response peaked on day 5, the primary on day 15. Post-booster samples contained most primary-vaccination clones (approximately 95% CD4, 70% to 90% CD8).

UMIs and a universal primer site were added when TCR cDNA was made by 5'RACE template switching. TCRdb reprocessed the 5' RACE reads via MiXCR and lists one record per CDR3 protein. The sample yields about 58,000 distinct CDR3 sequences, more than 5.5% seen once. The chain uses TRBV4-1 and TRBJ2-5; 13 bases are a match to TRBD2. The sample here was CD8+ T cells sorted from PBMCs, taken on the day of the first yellow fever vaccination. The receptor was isolated from a man between 18 and 29 years old who received the YFV17D yellow fever vaccine. The CDR3 DNA reads TGCGCCAGCAGCCCCCGGACTAGCGGGGGCCAGTCGGAGACCCAGTACTTC. This translates into CASSPRTSGGQSETQYF.